This record concerns one T cell receptor (beta chain) sequence. One end of the junction is discordant with germline, which a read error may explain. The CDR3 is 12 amino acids. CDR1 is SGHRS and CDR2 is YFSETQ in the germline V gene. These data are taken from a study of tumor-infiltrating lymphocytes in primary liver carcinoma. The authors made TCR beta cDNA from approximately 490 ng total RNA with a constant-region primer. Libraries covering TCR beta were generated through three nested multiplex PCR rounds (using a slightly modified ARM-PCR). The opening two PCR rounds, 10 cycles each, paired TRBV1-TRBV30 forward primers with a C-beta reverse primer. TCRdb reprocessed the multiplex PCR reads via MiXCR and lists one record per CDR3 protein. The data contain roughly 49,000 distinct CDR3 sequences, roughly 70% of them singletons. Bulk tissue was left unsorted, and RNA and DNA were co-extracted from 20-30 mg of it.

The receptor comes from a man aged 40-55 years with primary liver carcinoma and hepatitis B virus infection. Material: liver tumor tissue from sampling region 5. Subset of the sample: tumor region T5, tumor centre. The V gene is TRBV5-1, the J gene TRBJ1-6; D ambiguous. The DNA for the CDR3 is TGCACCAGCAGTTTGGCGGATTCACCCCTCCACTTT. Translating gives CTSSLADSPLHF.